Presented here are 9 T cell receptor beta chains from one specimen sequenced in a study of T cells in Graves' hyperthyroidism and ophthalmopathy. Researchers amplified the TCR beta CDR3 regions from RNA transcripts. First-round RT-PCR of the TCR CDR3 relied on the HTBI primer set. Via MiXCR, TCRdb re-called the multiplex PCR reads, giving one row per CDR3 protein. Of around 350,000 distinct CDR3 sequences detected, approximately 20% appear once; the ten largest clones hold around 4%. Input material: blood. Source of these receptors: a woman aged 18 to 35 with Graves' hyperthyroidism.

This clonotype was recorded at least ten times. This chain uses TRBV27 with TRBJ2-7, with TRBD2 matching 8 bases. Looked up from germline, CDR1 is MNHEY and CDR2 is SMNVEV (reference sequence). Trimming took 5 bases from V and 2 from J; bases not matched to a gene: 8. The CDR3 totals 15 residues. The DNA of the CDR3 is TGTGCCAGCAGTGAGAGCGGGGGCGCTACCTACGAGCAGTACTTC. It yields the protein CASSESGGATYEQYF.

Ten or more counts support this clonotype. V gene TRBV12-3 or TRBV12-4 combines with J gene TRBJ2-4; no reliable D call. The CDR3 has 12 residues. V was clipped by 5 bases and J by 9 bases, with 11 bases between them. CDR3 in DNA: TGTGCCAGCAGTCCCGATCTGGGCATTCAGTACTTC. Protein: CASSPDLGIQYF.

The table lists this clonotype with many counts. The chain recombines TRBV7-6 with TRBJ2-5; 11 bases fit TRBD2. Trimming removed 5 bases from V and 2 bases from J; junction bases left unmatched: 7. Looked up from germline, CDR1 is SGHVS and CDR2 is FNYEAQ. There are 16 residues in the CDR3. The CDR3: CASSGPTSGVQETQYF. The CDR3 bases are TGTGCCAGCAGCGGACCGACTAGCGGGGTTCAAGAGACCCAGTACTTC.

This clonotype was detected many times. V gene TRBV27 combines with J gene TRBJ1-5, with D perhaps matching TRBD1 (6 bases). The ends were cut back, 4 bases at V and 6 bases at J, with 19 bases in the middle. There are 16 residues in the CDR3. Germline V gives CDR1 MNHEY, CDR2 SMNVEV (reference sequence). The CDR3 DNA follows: TGTGCCAGCAGTTCCTCCGTGGGGGACATTCTTCAGCCCCAGCATTTT. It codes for CASSSSVGDILQPQHF.

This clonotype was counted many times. The CDR3 here is CASSYDFLGYTF. The CDR3 DNA reads TGTGCCAGCAGTTATGATTTTCTTGGCTACACCTTC. The rearrangement uses TRBV28 and TRBJ1-2; D unresolved. Germline assignment: CDR1 MDHEN and CDR2 SYDVKM. Trimming removed 4 bases at V and 7 bases at J, with 10 bases between. The CDR3 loop spans 12 amino acids.

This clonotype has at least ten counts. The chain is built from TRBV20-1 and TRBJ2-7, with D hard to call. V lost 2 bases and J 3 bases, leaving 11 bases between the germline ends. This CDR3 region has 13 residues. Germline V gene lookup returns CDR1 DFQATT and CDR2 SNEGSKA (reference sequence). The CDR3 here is CSARSQSNYEQYF. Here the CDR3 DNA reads TGCAGTGCTAGATCACAGAGTAACTACGAGCAGTACTTC.

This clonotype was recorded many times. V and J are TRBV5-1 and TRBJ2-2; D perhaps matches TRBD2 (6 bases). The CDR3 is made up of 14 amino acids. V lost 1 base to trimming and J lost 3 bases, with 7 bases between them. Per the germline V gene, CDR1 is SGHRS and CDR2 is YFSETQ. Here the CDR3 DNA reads TGCGCCAGCAGCTTGTCGGGAGACACCGGGGAGCTGTTTTTT. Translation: CASSLSGDTGELFF.

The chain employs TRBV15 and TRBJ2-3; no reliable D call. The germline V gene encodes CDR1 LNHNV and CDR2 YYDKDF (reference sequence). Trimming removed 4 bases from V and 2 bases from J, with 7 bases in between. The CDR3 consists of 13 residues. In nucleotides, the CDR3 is TGTGCCACCAGCACGCGTGCCACAGATACGCAGTATTTT. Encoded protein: CATSTRATDTQYF. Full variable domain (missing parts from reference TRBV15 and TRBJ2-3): DAMVIQNPRYQVTQFGKPVTLSCSQTLNHNVMYWYQQKSSQAPKLLFHYYDKDFNNEADTPDNFQSRRPNTSFCFLDIRSPGLGDTAMYLCATSTRATDTQYFGPGTRLTVL.

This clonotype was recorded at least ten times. The CDR3 region is CSANTGDNQPQHF. The CDR3 DNA sequence: TGCAGTGCCAACACAGGGGACAATCAGCCCCAGCATTTT. This sequence joins TRBV20-1 and TRBJ1-5; TRBD1 agrees at 7 bases. V lost 6 bases and J lost 3; bases outside the gene matches: 5. Looked up from germline, CDR1 is DFQATT and CDR2 is SNEGSKA (reference sequence). CDR3 length: 13 residues.